One sample yielded the 8 T cell receptor beta chains listed below, sequenced in a study of T cell responses to AZD1222 COVID-19 vaccine. Method: immunoSEQ multiplex PCR; TCRdb's copy keeps in-frame clones and lacks some. The sample holds about 150,000 clones; approximately 91% are singletons and the top ten take more than 6.5%. Sequenced here: peripheral blood, sampled after recovery from COVID-19. These receptors originate from an adult who had recovered from COVID-19.

The V gene is TRBV4-1, the J gene TRBJ1-6; the match to TRBD1 covers 11 bases. There are 16 residues in the CDR3. V lost 0 bases to trimming and J lost 9 bases; unmatched junction nucleotides: 4. From germline, CDR1 is MGHRA and CDR2 YSYEKL. The CDR3 loop reads CASSQDTGTGGSPLHF. In DNA form, the CDR3 reads TGCGCCAGCAGCCAAGATACCGGGACAGGGGGTTCACCCCTCCACTTT.

This clone came up once. This chain joins TRBV28 and TRBJ2-1; tentatively, D is TRBD1 (6 bases). Germline V gene sequence: CDR1 MDHEN, CDR2 SYDVKM. There are 17 residues in the CDR3. V gave up 6 bases and J gave up 1 base, with 19 bases separating them. This chain's CDR3 is CASSRLKTGTSYNEQFF. For the CDR3, the DNA is TGTGCCAGCAGCCGACTGAAAACAGGGACGTCCTACAATGAGCAGTTCTTC.

The rearrangement links TRBV11-3 to TRBJ1-2; TRBD1 might be the D (5 bases). This CDR3 has 17 amino acids. The germline V gene has CDR1 SGHNT and CDR2 YENEEA. V lost 2 bases, J lost 0 bases, and 16 bases lay in between. Here the CDR3 DNA reads TGTGCCAGCAGCTTACCATTAACGACAGCTCCTAACTATGGCTACACCTTC. Encoded protein: CASSLPLTTAPNYGYTF. Full variable domain (remainder filled in from reference TRBV11-3 and TRBJ1-2): EAGVVQSPRYKIIEKKQPVAFWCNPISGHNTLYWYLQNLGQGPELLIRYENEEAVDDSQLPKDRFSAERLKGVDSTLKIQPAELGDSAVYLCASSLPLTTAPNYGYTFGSGTRLTVV.

The chain couples TRBV2 to TRBJ1-6; 9 bases line up with TRBD1. Germline V lookup: CDR1 SNHLY, CDR2 FYNNEI. The CDR3 has 14 amino acids. V dropped 5 bases and J dropped 7; count of bases not matched to a gene: 3. The CDR3 loop reads CASSRDRANSPLHF. The CDR3 region has the DNA TGTGCCAGCAGTAGGGACAGGGCAAATTCACCCCTCCACTTT. The variable domain in full, completed from reference TRBV2 and TRBJ1-6, reads EPEVTQTPSHQVTQMGQEVILRCVPISNHLYFYWYRQILGQKVEFLVSFYNNEISEKSEIFDDQFSVERPDGSNFTLKIRSTKLEDSAMYFCASSRDRANSPLHFGNGTRLTVT.

The chain uses TRBV3-1 (or the pseudogene TRBV3-2) and TRBJ2-3; no definite D call. Germline V CDR1 and CDR2: LGHDT, YNNKEL (reference sequence). With 3 bases removed from V and 4 bases from J, the gap between germline ends came to 5 bases. The CDR3 is 12 amino acids. The CDR3 here is CASSHRPDTQYF. The CDR3 DNA reads as TGTGCCAGCAGCCATAGGCCAGATACGCAGTATTTT.

This clone has a handful of counts. J is TRBJ1-3 and V is TRBV6-5; no definite D call. The CDR3 consists of 13 residues. Germline V gene data show CDR1 as MNHEY and CDR2 as SVGAGI. The V end lost 2 bases, the J end lost 0 bases, and 2 bases lay between the germline ends. The DNA of the CDR3 is TGTGCCAGCAGTTACAACTCTGGAAACACCATATATTTT. This gives the protein CASSYNSGNTIYF.

This clone was counted a single time. This chain connects TRBV5-1 to TRBJ2-3; no reliable D call. V was clipped by 2 bases and J by 3 bases, with 10 bases between them. This CDR3 is 14 amino acids long. Germline V gene sequence: CDR1 SGHRS, CDR2 YFSETQ. The CDR3 loop is CASSFGALTDTQYF. Here the CDR3 DNA reads TGCGCCAGCAGCTTCGGAGCGTTAACAGATACGCAGTATTTT. Looking up the rest from reference TRBV5-1 and TRBJ2-3 gives the full variable domain: KAGVTQTPRYLIKTRGQQVTLSCSPISGHRSVSWYQQTPGQGLQFLFEYFSETQRNKGNFPGRFSGRQFSNSRSEMNVSTLELGDSALYLCASSFGALTDTQYFGPGTRLTVL.

CDR3 sequence: CASSWTGENQPQHF. The CDR3 nucleotides read TGTGCCAGCAGTTGGACAGGAGAAAATCAGCCCCAGCATTTT. The chain joins TRBV2 to TRBJ1-5; 7 nucleotides agree with TRBD1. Germline V lookup: CDR1 SNHLY, CDR2 FYNNEI. The CDR3 length is 14 residues. With 5 bases clipped from V and 4 bases from J, the junction kept 5 bases outside the gene matches.